This is a list of T cell receptor beta chains from one sample in a study of cytomegalovirus exposure and HLA in healthy donors. TCRdb keeps only in-frame clones here, not all; method: immunoSEQ multiplex PCR. The specimen's table records some 89,000 clones. Sequenced input: PBMCs. The receptors here all came from a woman in her twenties or thirties in good health and CMV-seronegative. CDR3s include the opening cysteine and the closing phenylalanine or tryptophan. The order of the fields is CDR3 DNA, CDR3 protein, V gene, D gene, J gene. A D gene is named only where the DNA matches it firmly.

TGTGCCAGCATGGACAGGAGAGTCCTGAACACTGAAGCTTTCTTT	CASMDRRVLNTEAFF	TRBV27	TRBD1	TRBJ1-1
TGTGCCAGCAGCGCCGGACAGGGGGCGCCAAGCTATGGCTACACCTTC	CASSAGQGAPSYGYTF	TRBV7-9	TRBD1	TRBJ1-2
TGTGCCATCAGTGAGGTAAACACTGAAGCTTTCTTT	CAISEVNTEAFF	TRBV10-3	.	TRBJ1-1
TGTGCCAGCAGCTTTGGCGGGTTGCGAACTTACACCTTC	CASSFGGLRTYTF	TRBV13	.	TRBJ1-2
TGTGCCAGCACCAACGGAGGAGATACGCAGTATTTT	CASTNGGDTQYF	TRBV27	.	TRBJ2-3
TGTGCCAGCAGCTCCCTGGGGGGTCGGGACACCGGGGAGCTGTTTTTT	CASSSLGGRDTGELFF	TRBV7-6	.	TRBJ2-2
TGTGCCAGCAGTAAGGGACAGGTGAGCAATCAGCCCCAGCATTTT	CASSKGQVSNQPQHF	TRBV2	TRBD1	TRBJ1-5
TGTGCCAGCAGCTCGGGTTATAATTCACCCCTCCACTTT	CASSSGYNSPLHF	TRBV27	.	TRBJ1-6
TGTGCCAGCAGTTTTTTACCCACAGTAGTCTACGAGCAGTACTTC	CASSFLPTVVYEQYF	TRBV28	.	TRBJ2-7
TGTGCCAGCAGTTTAGGTAGCGGGAGCTCCTACAATGAGCAGTTCTTC	CASSLGSGSSYNEQFF	TRBV27	TRBD2	TRBJ2-1
TGCGCCAGCAGGGTCAACAGGGTGAACGAGCAGTACTTC	CASRVNRVNEQYF	TRBV10-2	.	TRBJ2-7
TGTGCCTGCAAGGGGGGGACAGGGGTCACTGAAGCTTTCTTT	CACKGGTGVTEAFF	TRBV28	TRBD1	TRBJ1-1
TGCGCCAGCAGCAAAAACCCCGGGACAGGGGGCTCCGAGCAGTACTTC	CASSKNPGTGGSEQYF	TRBV5-1	TRBD1	TRBJ2-7
TGTGCCAGCAGCTACAGAAACACTGAAGCTTTCTTT	CASSYRNTEAFF	TRBV11-2	.	TRBJ1-1
TGTGCCAGCAGTGCTTACAGGGCCACCGGGGAGCTGTTTTTT	CASSAYRATGELFF	TRBV6-1	.	TRBJ2-2
TGTGCCAGCAGGGAACAACAGGATAACTATGGCTACACCTTC	CASREQQDNYGYTF	TRBV2	.	TRBJ1-2
TGTGCCAGCAGCACAGGGTTTAGGGAGACCCAGTACTTC	CASSTGFRETQYF	TRBV7-8	.	TRBJ2-5
TGTGCCAGCAGTGGAGGACCAGGGAACTCGGTTAGCAATCAGCCCCAGCATTTT	CASSGGPGNSVSNQPQHF	TRBV2	.	TRBJ1-5
TGTGCCAGCAGCTCTCGACTAGCGGGAGGGCCGGTTGGCTACAATGAGCAGTTCTTC	CASSSRLAGGPVGYNEQFF	TRBV9	TRBD2	TRBJ2-1
TGTGCCAGCAGTTACTCCAGGGACACTGAAGCTTTCTTT	CASSYSRDTEAFF	TRBV6-6	.	TRBJ1-1
TGTGCCAGCAGCCCATACAGGGGCTTAAGCTCCTACGAGCAGTACTTC	CASSPYRGLSSYEQYF	TRBV7-2	TRBD1	TRBJ2-7
TGTGCCAGCAGCGGGACTCGCAGCTCCTACGAGCAGTACTTC	CASSGTRSSYEQYF	TRBV6-1	.	TRBJ2-7
TGTGCCAGCAGTGAGGACAGCTTTAAGGGCTACACCTTC	CASSEDSFKGYTF	TRBV2	.	TRBJ1-2
TGTGCCAGCAGCTTCCCAGGGGTGAACGGTCAGCCCCAGCATTTT	CASSFPGVNGQPQHF	TRBV5-8	.	TRBJ1-5
TGTGCCAGCAGTGAGAGTCTCGAGCAGTACTTC	CASSESLEQYF	TRBV2	.	TRBJ2-7
TGTGCCAGCAGTCCTGATAGACAGTCCGTTGCCTACGAGCAGTACTTC	CASSPDRQSVAYEQYF	TRBV28	.	TRBJ2-7
TGCGCCAGCAGCTTGGCCCGGCGGTTGGAGGGAGATACGCAGTATTTT	CASSLARRLEGDTQYF	TRBV5-1	.	TRBJ2-3
TGTGCCAGCAGTTACTCTTCACGCAATGAGCGGTTCTTC	CASSYSSRNERFF	TRBV6-5	.	TRBJ2-1
TGTGCCAGCAGTTTCTATCATAGTACGCAGTATTTT	CASSFYHSTQYF	TRBV27	.	TRBJ2-3
TGTGCCAGTAGTATCAGCGGGGGGGACACTGAAGCTTTCTTT	CASSISGGDTEAFF	TRBV19	.	TRBJ1-1
TGTGCCAGCAGTCCATCGCGGGGGTTGAACACTGAAGCTTTCTTT	CASSPSRGLNTEAFF	TRBV28	.	TRBJ1-1
TGTGCCAGCAGAATCGTCAGGGTTAATAGCAATGAGCAGTTCTTC	CASRIVRVNSNEQFF	TRBV6-6	.	TRBJ2-1